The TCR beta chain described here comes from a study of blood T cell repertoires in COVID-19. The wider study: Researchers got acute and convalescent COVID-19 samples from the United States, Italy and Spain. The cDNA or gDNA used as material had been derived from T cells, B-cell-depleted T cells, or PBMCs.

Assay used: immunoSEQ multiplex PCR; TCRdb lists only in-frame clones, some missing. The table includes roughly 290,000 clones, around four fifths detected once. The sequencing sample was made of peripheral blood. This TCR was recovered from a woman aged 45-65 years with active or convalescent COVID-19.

CDR3 protein: CASSAHSYSGYTF. The DNA of the CDR3 is TGTGCCAGCAGTGCTCACAGCTACTCGGGCTACACCTTC. The chain combines TRBV27 with TRBJ1-2; D is undetermined. The V and J ends lost 5 bases and 8 bases respectively, with 15 bases between them. Germline lookup yields CDR1 MNHEY and CDR2 SMNVEV (reference sequence). CDR3 size: 13 residues.